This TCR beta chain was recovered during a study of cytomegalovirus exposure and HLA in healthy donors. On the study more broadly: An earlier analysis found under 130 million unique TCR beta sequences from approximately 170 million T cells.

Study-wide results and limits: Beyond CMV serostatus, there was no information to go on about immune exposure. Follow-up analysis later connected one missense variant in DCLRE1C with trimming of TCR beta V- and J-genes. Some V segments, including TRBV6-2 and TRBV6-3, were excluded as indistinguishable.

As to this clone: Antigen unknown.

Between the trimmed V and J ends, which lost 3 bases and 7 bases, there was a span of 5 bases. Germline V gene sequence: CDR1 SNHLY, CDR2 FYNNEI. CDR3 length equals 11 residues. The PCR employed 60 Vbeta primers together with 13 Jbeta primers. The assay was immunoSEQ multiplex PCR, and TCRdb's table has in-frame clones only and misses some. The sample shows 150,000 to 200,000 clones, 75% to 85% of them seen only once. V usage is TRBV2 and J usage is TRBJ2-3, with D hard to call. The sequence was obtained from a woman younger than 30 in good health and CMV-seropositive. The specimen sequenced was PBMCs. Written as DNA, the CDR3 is TGTGCCAGCAGTGACTATCATACGCAGTATTTT. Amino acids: CASSDYHTQYF. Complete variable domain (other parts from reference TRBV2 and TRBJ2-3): EPEVTQTPSHQVTQMGQEVILRCVPISNHLYFYWYRQILGQKVEFLVSFYNNEISEKSEIFDDQFSVERPDGSNFTLKIRSTKLEDSAMYFCASSDYHTQYFGPGTRLTVL.